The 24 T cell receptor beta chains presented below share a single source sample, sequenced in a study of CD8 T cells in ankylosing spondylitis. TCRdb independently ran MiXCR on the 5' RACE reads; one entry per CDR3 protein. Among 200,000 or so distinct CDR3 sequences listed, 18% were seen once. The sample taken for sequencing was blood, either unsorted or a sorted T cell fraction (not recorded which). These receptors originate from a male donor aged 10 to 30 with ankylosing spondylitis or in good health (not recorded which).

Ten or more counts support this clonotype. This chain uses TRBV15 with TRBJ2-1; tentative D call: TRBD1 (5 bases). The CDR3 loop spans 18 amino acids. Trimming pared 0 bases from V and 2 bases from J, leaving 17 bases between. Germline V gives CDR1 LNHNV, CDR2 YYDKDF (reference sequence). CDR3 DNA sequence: TGTGCCACCAGCAGAGATAGGGCTCAGGGTTTGCCCTACAATGAGCAGTTCTTC. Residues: CATSRDRAQGLPYNEQFF.

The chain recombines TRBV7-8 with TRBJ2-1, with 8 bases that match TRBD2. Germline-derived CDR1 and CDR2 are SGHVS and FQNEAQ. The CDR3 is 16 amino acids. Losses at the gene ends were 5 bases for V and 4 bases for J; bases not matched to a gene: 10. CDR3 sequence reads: CASSVVSGSGYNEQFF. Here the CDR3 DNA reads TGTGCCAGCAGCGTCGTGAGCGGGAGTGGTTACAATGAGCAGTTCTTC. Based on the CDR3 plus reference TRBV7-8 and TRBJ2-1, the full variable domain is GAGVSQSPRYKVAKRGQDVALRCDPISGHVSLFWYQQALGQGPEFLTYFQNEAQLDKSGLPSDRFFAERPEGSVSTLKIQRTQQEDSAVYLCASSVVSGSGYNEQFFGPGTRLTVL.

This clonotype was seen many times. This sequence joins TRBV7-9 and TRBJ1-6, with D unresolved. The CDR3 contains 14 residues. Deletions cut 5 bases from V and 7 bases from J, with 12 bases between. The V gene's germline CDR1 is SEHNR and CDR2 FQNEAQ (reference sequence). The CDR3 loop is CASSPARGNSPLHF. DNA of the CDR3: TGTGCCAGCAGCCCCGCTCGAGGGAATTCACCCCTCCACTTT.

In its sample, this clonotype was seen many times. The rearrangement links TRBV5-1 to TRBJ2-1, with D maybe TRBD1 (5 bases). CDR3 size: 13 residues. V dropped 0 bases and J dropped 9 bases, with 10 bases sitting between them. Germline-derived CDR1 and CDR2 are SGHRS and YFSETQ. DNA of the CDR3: TGCGCCAGCAGCTTGGGGGATACAGGTGAGCAGTTCTTC. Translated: CASSLGDTGEQFF.

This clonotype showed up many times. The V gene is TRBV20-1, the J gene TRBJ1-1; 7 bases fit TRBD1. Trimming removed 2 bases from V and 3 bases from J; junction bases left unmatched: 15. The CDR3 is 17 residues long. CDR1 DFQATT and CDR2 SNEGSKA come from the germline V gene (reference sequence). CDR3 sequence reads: CSARPLSTGTGHTEAFF. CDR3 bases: TGCAGTGCTAGACCCCTCTCGACAGGGACCGGTCACACTGAAGCTTTCTTT.

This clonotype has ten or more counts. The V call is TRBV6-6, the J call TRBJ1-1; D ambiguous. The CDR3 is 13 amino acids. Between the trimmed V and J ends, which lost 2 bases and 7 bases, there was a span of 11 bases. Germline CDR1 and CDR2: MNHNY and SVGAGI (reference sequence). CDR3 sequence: CASSYGETVEAFF. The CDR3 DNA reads TGTGCCAGCAGTTACGGGGAGACCGTTGAAGCTTTCTTT.

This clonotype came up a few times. The CDR3 DNA sequence: TGTGCCAGCAGCTTACACCAGCGGGAGCAGTACTTC. It yields the protein CASSLHQREQYF. The chain combines TRBV7-2 with TRBJ2-7, with a possible D match to TRBD2 (5 bases). This CDR3 is 12 amino acids long. Trimming cost V 2 bases and J 7 bases, with 9 bases left between them. Germline V CDR1 and CDR2: SGHTA, FQGNSA.

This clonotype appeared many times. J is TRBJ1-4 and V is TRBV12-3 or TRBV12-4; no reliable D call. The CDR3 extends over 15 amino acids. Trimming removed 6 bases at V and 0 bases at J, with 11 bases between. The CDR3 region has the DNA TGTGCCAGCAGCAAAGACGGATCAACTAATGAAAAACTGTTTTTT. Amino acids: CASSKDGSTNEKLFF.

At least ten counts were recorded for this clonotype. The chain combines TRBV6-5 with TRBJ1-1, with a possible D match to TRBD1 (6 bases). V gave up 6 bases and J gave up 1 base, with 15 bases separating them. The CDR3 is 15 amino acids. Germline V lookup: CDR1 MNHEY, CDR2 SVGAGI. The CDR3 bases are TGTGCCAGCAGCCGGGGGGGGGCCGAGAACACTGAAGCTTTCTTT. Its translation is CASSRGGAENTEAFF.

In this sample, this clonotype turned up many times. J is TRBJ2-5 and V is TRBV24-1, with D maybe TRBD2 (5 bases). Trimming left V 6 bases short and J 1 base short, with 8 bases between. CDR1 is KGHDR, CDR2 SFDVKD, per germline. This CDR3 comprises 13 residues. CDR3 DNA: TGTGCCACCAGTTCGGGATTCCAAGAGACCCAGTACTTC. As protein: CATSSGFQETQYF.

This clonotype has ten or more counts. The CDR3 protein is CASTLSGGNEQYF. The CDR3 nucleotides read TGTGCCAGCACCCTCTCCGGGGGAAACGAGCAGTACTTC. The rearrangement uses TRBV27 and TRBJ2-7, with TRBD2 as a possible D gene (6 bases). Germline values: CDR1 MNHEY, CDR2 SMNVEV (reference sequence). V lost 7 bases and J 5 bases, leaving 15 bases between the germline ends. This CDR3 is 13 amino acids long.

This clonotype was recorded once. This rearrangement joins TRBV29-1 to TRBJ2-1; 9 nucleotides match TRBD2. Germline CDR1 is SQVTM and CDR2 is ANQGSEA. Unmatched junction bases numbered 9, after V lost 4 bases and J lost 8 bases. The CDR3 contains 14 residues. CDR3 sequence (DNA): TGCAGCGTTGTGGTTCTAGCGGGAAGGGATGAGCAGTTCTTC. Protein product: CSVVVLAGRDEQFF.

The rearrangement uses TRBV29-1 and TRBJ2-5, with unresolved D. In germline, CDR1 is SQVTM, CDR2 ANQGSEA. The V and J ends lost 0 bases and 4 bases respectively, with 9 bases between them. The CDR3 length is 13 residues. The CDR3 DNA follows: TGCAGCGTTGAAGAGAGGCTATCAGAGACCCAGTACTTC. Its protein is CSVEERLSETQYF.

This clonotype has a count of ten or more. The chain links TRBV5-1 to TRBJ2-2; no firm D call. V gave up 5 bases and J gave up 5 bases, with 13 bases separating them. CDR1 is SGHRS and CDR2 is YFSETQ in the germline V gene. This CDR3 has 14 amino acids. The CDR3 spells CASSLDDPTGELFF. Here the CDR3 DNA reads TGCGCCAGCAGTCTGGACGACCCGACCGGGGAGCTGTTTTTT.

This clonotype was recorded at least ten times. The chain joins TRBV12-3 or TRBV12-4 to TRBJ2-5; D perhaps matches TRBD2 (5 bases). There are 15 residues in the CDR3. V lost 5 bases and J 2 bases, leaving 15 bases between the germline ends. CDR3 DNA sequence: TGTGCCAGCAGTCCGACGACCGGGATACAAGAGACCCAGTACTTC. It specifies CASSPTTGIQETQYF.

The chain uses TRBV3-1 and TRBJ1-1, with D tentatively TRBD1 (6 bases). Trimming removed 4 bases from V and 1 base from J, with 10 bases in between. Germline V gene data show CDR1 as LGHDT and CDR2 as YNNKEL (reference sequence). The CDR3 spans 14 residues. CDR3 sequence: CASSLLTGNTEAFF. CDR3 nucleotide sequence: TGTGCCAGCAGCCTGCTGACAGGGAACACTGAAGCTTTCTTT.

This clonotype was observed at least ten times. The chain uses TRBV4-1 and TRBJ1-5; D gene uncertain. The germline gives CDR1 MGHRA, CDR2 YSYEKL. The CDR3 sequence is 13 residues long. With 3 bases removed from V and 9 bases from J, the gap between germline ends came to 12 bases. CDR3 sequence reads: CASSHLQVPPQHF. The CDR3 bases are TGCGCCAGCAGCCACCTTCAGGTGCCGCCCCAGCATTTT.

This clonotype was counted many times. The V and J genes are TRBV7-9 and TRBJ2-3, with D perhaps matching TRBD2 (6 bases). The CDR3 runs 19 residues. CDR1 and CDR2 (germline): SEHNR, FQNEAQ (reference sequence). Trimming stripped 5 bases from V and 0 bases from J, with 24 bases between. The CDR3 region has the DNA TGTGCCAGCAGCCGCTTTTTCAATCTAGCGACCTCTAGCACAGATACGCAGTATTTT. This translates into CASSRFFNLATSSTDTQYF.

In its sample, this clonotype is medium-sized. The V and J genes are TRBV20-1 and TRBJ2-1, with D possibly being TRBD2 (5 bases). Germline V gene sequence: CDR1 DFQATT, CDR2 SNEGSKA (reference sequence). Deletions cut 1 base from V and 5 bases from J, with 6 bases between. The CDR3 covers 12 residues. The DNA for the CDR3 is TGCAGTGCTAGAGTGCGGGACAATGAGCAGTTCTTC. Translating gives CSARVRDNEQFF.

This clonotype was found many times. The CDR3 DNA reads TGTGCCAGCAGTTTAGCCCCGACGGTGAACACTGAAGCTTTCTTT. Translation gives CASSLAPTVNTEAFF. The chain uses TRBV27 and TRBJ1-1; D remains unclear. The CDR3 contains 15 residues. Deletions cut 2 bases from V and 0 bases from J, with 10 bases between. Per the germline V gene, CDR1 is MNHEY and CDR2 is SMNVEV (reference sequence).

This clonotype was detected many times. CDR3 sequence reads: CASSEAGVNTEAFF. For the CDR3, the DNA is TGTGCCAGCAGTGAGGCAGGGGTGAACACTGAAGCTTTCTTT. V and J are TRBV6-1 and TRBJ1-1; D is possibly TRBD1 (6 bases). The ends were cut back, 3 bases at V and 0 bases at J, with 8 bases in the middle. The length of the CDR3 is 14 residues. Germline CDR1 reads MNHNS; CDR2 reads SASEGT.

CDR3 loop: CASSLLKGQRSPGLAGRSYNEQFF. In nucleotides, the CDR3 is TGTGCCAGCAGCTTACTCAAAGGACAGCGATCCCCGGGACTAGCGGGAAGATCCTACAATGAGCAGTTCTTC. This rearrangement joins TRBV11-1 to TRBJ2-1; TRBD2 matches at 13 bases. CDR3 length: 24 residues. From germline, CDR1 is SGHAT and CDR2 FQDESV (reference sequence). V was clipped by 2 bases and J by 1 base; unmatched bases: 23.

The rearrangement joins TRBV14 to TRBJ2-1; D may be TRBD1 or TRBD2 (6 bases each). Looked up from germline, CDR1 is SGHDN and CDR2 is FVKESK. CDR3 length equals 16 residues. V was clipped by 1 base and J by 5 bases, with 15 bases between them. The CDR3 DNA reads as TGTGCCAGCAGCCAAGTAGGTACAGGGAGGAACAATGAGCAGTTCTTC. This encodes CASSQVGTGRNNEQFF.

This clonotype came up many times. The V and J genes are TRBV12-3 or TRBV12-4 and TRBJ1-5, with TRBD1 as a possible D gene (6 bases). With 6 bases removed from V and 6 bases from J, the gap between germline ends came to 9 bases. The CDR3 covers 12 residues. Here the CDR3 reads CASRTGSQPQHF. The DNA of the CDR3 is TGTGCCAGCAGAACAGGGTCTCAGCCCCAGCATTTT.